Listed below are T cell receptor beta chains from one sample, sequenced in a study of early T cells in non-severe SARS-CoV-2 infection. MiXCR, run by TCRdb on the 5' RACE reads, gives a single entry per CDR3 protein. The sample contains approximately 71,000 distinct CDR3 sequences, more than 10% of which appear only once. Input material: whole blood. These receptors were collected from an adult who was a healthcare worker with PCR-confirmed SARS-CoV-2 infection or an uninfected control (not recorded which). Both conserved end residues are part of each CDR3. Fields, in order: clone size, J gene, D gene, CDR3 length, V gene, CDR3 protein, CDR3 DNA. A D gene is named only where the DNA matches it firmly. A row's size may be missing; if present it is once, few, many or a size class.

size: many
J: TRBJ1-1
D: .
length: 15
V: TRBV28
CDR3: CASSLPGSLNTEAFF
DNA: TGTGCCAGCAGTTTGCCAGGGTCTTTGAACACTGAAGCTTTCTTT

size: many
J: TRBJ1-6
D: .
length: 15
V: TRBV21-1
CDR3: CASSPLLREGSPLHF
DNA: TGTGCCAGCAGCCCCCTCCTTAGGGAGGGTTCACCCCTCCACTTT

size: .
J: TRBJ1-6
D: TRBD1
length: 14
V: TRBV2
CDR3: CASNPGTANSPLHF
DNA: TGTGCCAGCAACCCCGGGACAGCTAATTCACCCCTCCACTTT

size: few
J: TRBJ2-5
D: TRBD1
length: 15
V: TRBV13
CDR3: CASSLAHRGRETQYF
DNA: TGTGCCAGCAGCTTAGCCCACAGGGGGCGAGAGACCCAGTACTTC

size: .
J: TRBJ1-1
D: .
length: 11
V: TRBV6-5
CDR3: CASSYGSEAFF
DNA: TGTGCCAGCAGTTATGGGTCTGAAGCTTTCTTT

size: few
J: TRBJ2-5
D: .
length: 11
V: TRBV6-1
CDR3: CASRGQETQYF
DNA: TGTGCCAGCAGGGGCCAAGAGACCCAGTACTTC

size: many
J: TRBJ1-3
D: .
length: 11
V: TRBV18
CDR3: CASSPENTIYF
DNA: TGTGCCAGCTCACCGGAAAACACCATATATTTT

size: few
J: TRBJ2-7
D: TRBD1
length: 16
V: TRBV9
CDR3: CASSPGPGQRSYEQYF
DNA: TGTGCCAGCAGCCCCGGACCGGGACAGCGATCCTACGAGCAGTACTTC

size: .
J: TRBJ1-4
D: TRBD1
length: 15
V: TRBV29-1
CDR3: CSARTGGATIEKLFF
DNA: TGCAGCGCACGGACAGGAGGGGCGACTATTGAAAAACTGTTTTTT

size: many
J: TRBJ2-1
D: .
length: 15
V: TRBV5-1
CDR3: CASRFEGSSYNEQFF
DNA: TGCGCCAGCAGATTTGAGGGTTCGTCCTACAATGAGCAGTTCTTC

size: .
J: TRBJ1-1
D: .
length: 17
V: TRBV5-1
CDR3: CASSLGAGFRMDTEAFF
DNA: TGCGCCAGCAGCTTGGGCGCAGGGTTTAGGATGGACACTGAAGCTTTCTTT

size: few
J: TRBJ1-1
D: TRBD1
length: 17
V: TRBV6-2/TRBV6-3
CDR3: CASRPNFRQGTSTEAFF
DNA: TGTGCCAGCAGACCTAACTTCCGACAGGGAACGTCGACTGAAGCTTTCTTT

size: .
J: TRBJ1-4
D: .
length: 16
V: TRBV6-6
CDR3: CASSYPAGPGGEKLFF
DNA: TGTGCCAGCAGTTACCCCGCAGGACCAGGCGGCGAAAAACTGTTTTTT

size: many
J: TRBJ1-4
D: .
length: 14
V: TRBV7-9
CDR3: CASSLELDGLRLFF
DNA: TGTGCCAGCAGCTTGGAGCTGGACGGCTTAAGACTGTTTTTT

size: few
J: TRBJ1-4
D: .
length: 17
V: TRBV27
CDR3: CASSRGGGPSTNEKLFF
DNA: TGTGCCAGCAGCCGAGGGGGGGGGCCGTCAACTAATGAAAAACTGTTTTTT

size: .
J: TRBJ1-5
D: .
length: 14
V: TRBV7-2
CDR3: CASSLVAANQPQHF
DNA: TGTGCCAGCAGCTTAGTGGCCGCCAATCAGCCCCAGCATTTT

size: few
J: TRBJ2-7
D: TRBD2
length: 15
V: TRBV7-9
CDR3: CASSPPGLAPHEQYF
DNA: TGTGCCAGCAGCCCACCGGGACTAGCGCCCCACGAGCAGTACTTC

size: few
J: TRBJ1-2
D: .
length: 9
V: TRBV29-1
CDR3: CSTDPGYTF
DNA: TGCAGCACTGACCCGGGCTACACCTTC

size: few
J: TRBJ2-7
D: TRBD1
length: 15
V: TRBV4-3
CDR3: CASSHAGQGPYEQYF
DNA: TGCGCCAGCAGCCATGCCGGACAGGGCCCCTACGAGCAGTACTTC

size: many
J: TRBJ1-6
D: .
length: 14
V: TRBV2
CDR3: CASSEARVNSPLHF
DNA: TGTGCCAGCAGTGAAGCGCGGGTCAATTCACCCCTCCACTTT

size: few
J: TRBJ2-6
D: .
length: 11
V: TRBV7-2
CDR3: CASSPTNVLTF
DNA: TGTGCCAGCAGCCCGACCAACGTCCTGACTTTC